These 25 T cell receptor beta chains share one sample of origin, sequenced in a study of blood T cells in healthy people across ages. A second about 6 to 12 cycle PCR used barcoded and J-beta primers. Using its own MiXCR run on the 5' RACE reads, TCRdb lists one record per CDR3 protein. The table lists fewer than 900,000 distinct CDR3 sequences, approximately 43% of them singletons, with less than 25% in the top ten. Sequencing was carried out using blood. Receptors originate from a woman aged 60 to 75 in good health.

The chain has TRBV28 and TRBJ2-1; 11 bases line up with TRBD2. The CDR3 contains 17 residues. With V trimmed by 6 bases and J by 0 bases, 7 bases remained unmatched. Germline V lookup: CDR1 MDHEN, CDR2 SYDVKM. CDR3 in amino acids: CASRGTSGMSSYNEQFF. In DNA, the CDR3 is TGTGCCAGCAGGGGGACTAGCGGAATGAGCTCCTACAATGAGCAGTTCTTC.

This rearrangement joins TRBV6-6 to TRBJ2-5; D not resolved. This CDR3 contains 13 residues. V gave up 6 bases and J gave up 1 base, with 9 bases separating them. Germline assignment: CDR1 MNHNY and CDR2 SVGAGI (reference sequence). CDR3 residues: CASSYTGQETQYF. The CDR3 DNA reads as TGTGCCAGCAGCTATACCGGCCAAGAGACCCAGTACTTC.

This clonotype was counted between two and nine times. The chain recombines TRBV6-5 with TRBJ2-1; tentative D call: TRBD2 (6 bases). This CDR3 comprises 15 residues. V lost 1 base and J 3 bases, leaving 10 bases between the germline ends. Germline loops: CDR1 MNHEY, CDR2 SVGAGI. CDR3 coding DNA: TGTGCCAGCAGTTACTGGAGTAGCGGCTACAATGAGCAGTTCTTC. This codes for CASSYWSSGYNEQFF.

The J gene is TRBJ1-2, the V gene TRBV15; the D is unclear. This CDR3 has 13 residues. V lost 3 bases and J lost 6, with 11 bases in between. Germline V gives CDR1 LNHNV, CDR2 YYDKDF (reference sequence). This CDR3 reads CATSSAAMDGYTF. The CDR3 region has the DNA TGTGCCACCAGCAGTGCTGCCATGGATGGCTACACCTTC.

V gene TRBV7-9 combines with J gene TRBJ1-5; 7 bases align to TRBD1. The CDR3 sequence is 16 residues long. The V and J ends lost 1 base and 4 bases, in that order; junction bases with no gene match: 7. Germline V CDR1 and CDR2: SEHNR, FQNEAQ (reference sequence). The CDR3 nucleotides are TGTGCCAGCAGCTTAGAAAGTGGCAGGGGGAATCAGCCCCAGCATTTT. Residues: CASSLESGRGNQPQHF.

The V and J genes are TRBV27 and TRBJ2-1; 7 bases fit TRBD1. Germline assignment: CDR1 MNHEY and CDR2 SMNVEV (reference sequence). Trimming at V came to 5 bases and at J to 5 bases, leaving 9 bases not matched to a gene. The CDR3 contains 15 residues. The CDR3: CASSPNRGQDNEQFF. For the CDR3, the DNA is TGTGCCAGCAGTCCGAACAGGGGTCAGGACAATGAGCAGTTCTTC.

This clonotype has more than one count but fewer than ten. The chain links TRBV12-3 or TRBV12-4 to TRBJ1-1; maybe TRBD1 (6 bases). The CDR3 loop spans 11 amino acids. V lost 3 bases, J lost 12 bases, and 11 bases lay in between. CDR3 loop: CASSLGGASFF. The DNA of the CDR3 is TGTGCCAGCAGTTTGGGGGGGGCATCTTTCTTT.

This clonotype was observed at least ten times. CDR3 nucleotides: TGTGCCAGCAGCCCCCCTCGGGGGCAAGGCAAAAACATTCAGTACTTC. Protein product: CASSPPRGQGKNIQYF. The rearrangement joins TRBV13 to TRBJ2-4, with D possibly called TRBD1 or TRBD2 (6 bases each). The CDR3 covers 16 residues. V was clipped by 5 bases and J by 3 bases, with 17 bases between them. The germline V gene has CDR1 PRHDT and CDR2 FYEKMQ (reference sequence). Full variable domain (rest looked up from reference TRBV13 and TRBJ2-4): AAGVIQSPRHLIKEKRETATLKCYPIPRHDTVYWYQQGPGQDPQFLISFYEKMQSDKGSIPDRFSAQQFSDYHSELNMSSLELGDSALYFCASSPPRGQGKNIQYFGAGTRLSVL.

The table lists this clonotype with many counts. In DNA form, the CDR3 reads TGCGCCAGCAGCTTGGACAGGGTAATGGACGAGCAGTACTTC. Amino acid sequence: CASSLDRVMDEQYF. This chain links TRBV5-1 with TRBJ2-7; TRBD1 is a possible D gene (6 bases). Germline CDR1 SGHRS, CDR2 YFSETQ. The ends were cut back, 0 bases at V and 5 bases at J, with 12 bases in the middle. The CDR3 length is 14 residues.

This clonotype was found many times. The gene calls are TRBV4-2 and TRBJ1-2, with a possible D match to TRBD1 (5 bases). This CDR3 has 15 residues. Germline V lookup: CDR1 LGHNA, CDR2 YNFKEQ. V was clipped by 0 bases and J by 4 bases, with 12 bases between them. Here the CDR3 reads CASSQEVQGVYGYTF. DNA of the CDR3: TGTGCCAGCAGCCAAGAAGTTCAAGGGGTCTATGGCTACACCTTC.

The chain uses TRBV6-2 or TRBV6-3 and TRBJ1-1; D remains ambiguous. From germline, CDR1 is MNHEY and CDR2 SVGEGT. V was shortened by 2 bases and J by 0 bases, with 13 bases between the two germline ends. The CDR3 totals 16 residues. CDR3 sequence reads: CASSYPFGSVNTEAFF. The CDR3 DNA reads TGTGCCAGCAGTTACCCCTTTGGCAGCGTGAACACTGAAGCTTTCTTT.

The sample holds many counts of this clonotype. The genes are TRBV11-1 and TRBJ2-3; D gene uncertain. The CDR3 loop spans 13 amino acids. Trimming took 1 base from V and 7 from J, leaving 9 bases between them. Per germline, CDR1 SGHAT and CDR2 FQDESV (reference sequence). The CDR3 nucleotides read TGTGCCAGCAGCTTAGGGGAAATCTATACGCAGTATTTT. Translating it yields CASSLGEIYTQYF. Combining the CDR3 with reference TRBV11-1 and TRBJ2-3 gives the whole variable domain EAEVAQSPRYKITEKSQAVAFWCDPISGHATLYWYRQILGQGPELLVQFQDESVVDDSQLPKDRFSAERLKGVDSTLKIQPAELGDSAMYLCASSLGEIYTQYFGPGTRLTVL.

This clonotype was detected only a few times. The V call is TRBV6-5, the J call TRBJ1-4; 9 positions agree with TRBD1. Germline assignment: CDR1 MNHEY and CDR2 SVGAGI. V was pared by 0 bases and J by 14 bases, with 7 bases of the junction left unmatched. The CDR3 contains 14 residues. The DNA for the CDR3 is TGTGCCAGCAGTTACTCCGGGACAGGGAGTAATCTGTTTTTT. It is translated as CASSYSGTGSNLFF.

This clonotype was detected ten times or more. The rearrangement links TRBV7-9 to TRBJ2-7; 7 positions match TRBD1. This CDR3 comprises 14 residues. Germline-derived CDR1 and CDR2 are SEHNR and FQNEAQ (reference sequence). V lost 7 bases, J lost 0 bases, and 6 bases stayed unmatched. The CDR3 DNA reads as TGTGCCAGCACTGACAGGGCGCTCTCCTACGAGCAGTACTTC. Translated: CASTDRALSYEQYF.

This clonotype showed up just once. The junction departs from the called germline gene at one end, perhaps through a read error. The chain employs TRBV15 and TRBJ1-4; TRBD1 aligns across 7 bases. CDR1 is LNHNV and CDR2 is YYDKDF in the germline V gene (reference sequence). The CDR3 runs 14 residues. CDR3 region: CATGRGQAGEKLFF. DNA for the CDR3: TGTGCCACCGGCAGAGGACAGGCGGGGGAAAAACTGTTTTTT.

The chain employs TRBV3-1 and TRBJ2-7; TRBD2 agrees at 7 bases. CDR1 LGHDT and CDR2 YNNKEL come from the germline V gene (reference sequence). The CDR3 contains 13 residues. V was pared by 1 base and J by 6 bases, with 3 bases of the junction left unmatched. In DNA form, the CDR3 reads TGTGCCAGCAGCCAAGTCACGGGGGGCGAGCAGTACTTC. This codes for CASSQVTGGEQYF.

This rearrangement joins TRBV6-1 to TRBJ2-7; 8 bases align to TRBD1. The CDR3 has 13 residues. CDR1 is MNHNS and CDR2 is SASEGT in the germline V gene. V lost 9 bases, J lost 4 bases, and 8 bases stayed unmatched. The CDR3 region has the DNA TGTGCCAGTACGGGACAGGTGGCTTACGAGCAGTACTTC. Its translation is CASTGQVAYEQYF.

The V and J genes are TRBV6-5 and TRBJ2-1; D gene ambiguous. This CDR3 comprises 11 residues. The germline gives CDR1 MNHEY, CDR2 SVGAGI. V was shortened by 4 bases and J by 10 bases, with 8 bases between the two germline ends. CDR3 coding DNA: TGTGCCAGCAGTTCGAGTGGGGAGCAGTTCTTC. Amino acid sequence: CASSSSGEQFF.

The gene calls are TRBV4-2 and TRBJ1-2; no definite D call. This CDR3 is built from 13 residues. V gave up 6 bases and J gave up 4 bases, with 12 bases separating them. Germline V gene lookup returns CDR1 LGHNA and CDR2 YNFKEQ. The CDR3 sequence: CASSEPGRYGYTF. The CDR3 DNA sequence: TGTGCCAGCAGTGAACCGGGTCGCTATGGCTACACCTTC.

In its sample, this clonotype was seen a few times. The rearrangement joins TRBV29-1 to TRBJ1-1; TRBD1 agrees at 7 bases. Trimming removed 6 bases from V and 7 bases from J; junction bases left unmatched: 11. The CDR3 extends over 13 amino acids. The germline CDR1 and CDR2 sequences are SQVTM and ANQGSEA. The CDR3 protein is CSVTGQVRGEAFF. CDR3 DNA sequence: TGCAGCGTGACTGGACAGGTCCGGGGTGAAGCTTTCTTT.

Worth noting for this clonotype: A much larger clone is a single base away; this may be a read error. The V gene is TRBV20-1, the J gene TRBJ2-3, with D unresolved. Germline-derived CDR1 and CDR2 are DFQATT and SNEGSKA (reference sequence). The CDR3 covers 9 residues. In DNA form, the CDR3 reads TGCAGTGCCCCAGATACGCAGTGTTTT. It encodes CSAPDTQCF.

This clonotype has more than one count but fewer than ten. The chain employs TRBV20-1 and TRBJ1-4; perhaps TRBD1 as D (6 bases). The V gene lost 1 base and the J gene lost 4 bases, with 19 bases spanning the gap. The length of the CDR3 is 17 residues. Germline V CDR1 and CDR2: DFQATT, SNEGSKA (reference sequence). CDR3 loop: CSARAVQGRGFNEKLFF. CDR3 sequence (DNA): TGCAGTGCTAGAGCCGTACAGGGCCGGGGGTTTAATGAAAAACTGTTTTTT.

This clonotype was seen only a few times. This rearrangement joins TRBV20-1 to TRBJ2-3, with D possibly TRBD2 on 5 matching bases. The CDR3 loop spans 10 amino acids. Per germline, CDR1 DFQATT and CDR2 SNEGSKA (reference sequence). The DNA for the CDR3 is TGCAGGGCGGGCTCAGATACGCAGTATTTT. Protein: CRAGSDTQYF.

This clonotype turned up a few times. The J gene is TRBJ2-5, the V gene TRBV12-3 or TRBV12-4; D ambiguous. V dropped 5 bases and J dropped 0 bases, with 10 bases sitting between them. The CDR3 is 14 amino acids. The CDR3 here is CASSPDYYQETQYF. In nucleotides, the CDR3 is TGTGCCAGCAGTCCGGATTACTACCAAGAGACCCAGTACTTC.

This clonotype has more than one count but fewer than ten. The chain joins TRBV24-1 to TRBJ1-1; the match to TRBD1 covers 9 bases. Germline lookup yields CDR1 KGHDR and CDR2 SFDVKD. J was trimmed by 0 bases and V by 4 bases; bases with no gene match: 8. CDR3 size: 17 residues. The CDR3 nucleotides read TGTGCCACCAGTGAATTACGGAGGACAGGGGTGAACACTGAAGCTTTCTTT. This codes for CATSELRRTGVNTEAFF.